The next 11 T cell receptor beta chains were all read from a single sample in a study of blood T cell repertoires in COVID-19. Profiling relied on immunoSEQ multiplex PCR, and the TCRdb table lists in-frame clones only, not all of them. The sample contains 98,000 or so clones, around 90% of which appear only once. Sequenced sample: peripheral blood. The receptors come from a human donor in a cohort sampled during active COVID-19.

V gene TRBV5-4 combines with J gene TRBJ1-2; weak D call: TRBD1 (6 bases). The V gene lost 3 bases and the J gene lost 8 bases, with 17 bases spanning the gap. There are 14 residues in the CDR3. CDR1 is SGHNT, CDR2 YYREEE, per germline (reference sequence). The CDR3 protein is CASSWAGGLVGYTF. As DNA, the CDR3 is TGTGCCAGCAGCTGGGCGGGGGGGCTCGTCGGCTACACCTTC.

CDR3 DNA sequence: TGTGCCAGCAGTCTCGCGATTGGCGGGAGTGAGGAGACCCAGTACTTC. It encodes CASSLAIGGSEETQYF. This chain connects TRBV27 to TRBJ2-5; 7 nucleotides match TRBD2. This CDR3 region has 16 residues. Trimming took 5 bases from V and 5 from J; bases not matched to a gene: 14. Germline V CDR1 and CDR2: MNHEY, SMNVEV (reference sequence).

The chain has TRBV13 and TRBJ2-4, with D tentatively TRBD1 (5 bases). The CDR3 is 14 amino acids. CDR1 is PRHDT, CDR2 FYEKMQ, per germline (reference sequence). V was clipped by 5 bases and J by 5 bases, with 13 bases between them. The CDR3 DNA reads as TGTGCCAGCAGCAATCAGGGTTACCAAAACATTCAGTACTTC. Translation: CASSNQGYQNIQYF.

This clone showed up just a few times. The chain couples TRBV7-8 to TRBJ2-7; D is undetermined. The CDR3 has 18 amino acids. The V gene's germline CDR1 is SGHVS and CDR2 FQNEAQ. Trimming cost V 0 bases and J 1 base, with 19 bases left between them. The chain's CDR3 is CASSLATTPLQLSYEQYF. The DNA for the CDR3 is TGTGCCAGCAGCTTAGCGACGACCCCGTTACAGTTATCCTACGAGCAGTACTTC.

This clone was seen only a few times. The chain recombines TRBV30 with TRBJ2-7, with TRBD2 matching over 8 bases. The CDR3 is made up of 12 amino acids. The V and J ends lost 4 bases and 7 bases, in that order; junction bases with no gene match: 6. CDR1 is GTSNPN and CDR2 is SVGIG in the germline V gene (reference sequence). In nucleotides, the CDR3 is TGTGCCTGGATGCGGGGGGAATTTGAGCAGTACTTC. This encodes CAWMRGEFEQYF.

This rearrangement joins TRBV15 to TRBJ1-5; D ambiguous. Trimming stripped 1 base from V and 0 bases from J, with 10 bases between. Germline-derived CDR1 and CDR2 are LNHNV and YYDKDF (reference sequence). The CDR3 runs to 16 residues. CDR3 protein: CATSRAAGNSNQPQHF. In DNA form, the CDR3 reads TGTGCCACCAGCAGAGCGGCGGGTAATAGCAATCAGCCCCAGCATTTT. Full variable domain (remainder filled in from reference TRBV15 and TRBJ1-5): DAMVIQNPRYQVTQFGKPVTLSCSQTLNHNVMYWYQQKSSQAPKLLFHYYDKDFNNEADTPDNFQSRRPNTSFCFLDIRSPGLGDTAMYLCATSRAAGNSNQPQHFGDGTRLSIL.

Here the CDR3 DNA reads TGTGCCAGCAGCGTAGGGCATGCCAACCCCCAAGAGACCCAGTACTTC. Translated, it gives CASSVGHANPQETQYF. This chain connects TRBV9 to TRBJ2-5; D uncertain. Trimming cost V 0 bases and J 1 base, with 13 bases left between them. CDR1 and CDR2 from the germline V gene are SGDLS and YYNGEE. There are 16 residues in the CDR3.

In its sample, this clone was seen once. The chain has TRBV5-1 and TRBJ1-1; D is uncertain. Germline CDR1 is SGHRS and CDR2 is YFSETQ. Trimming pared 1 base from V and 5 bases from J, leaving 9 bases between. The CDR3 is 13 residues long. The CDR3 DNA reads TGCGCCAGCAGCTTGACCCAGTTGACTGAAGCTTTCTTT. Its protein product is CASSLTQLTEAFF.

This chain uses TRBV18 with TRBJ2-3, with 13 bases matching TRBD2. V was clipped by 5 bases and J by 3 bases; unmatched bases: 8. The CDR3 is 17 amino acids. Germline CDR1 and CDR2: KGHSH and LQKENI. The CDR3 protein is CASSSAGLAGDTDTQYF. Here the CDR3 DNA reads TGTGCCAGCTCAAGCGCCGGACTAGCGGGGGATACAGATACGCAGTATTTT.

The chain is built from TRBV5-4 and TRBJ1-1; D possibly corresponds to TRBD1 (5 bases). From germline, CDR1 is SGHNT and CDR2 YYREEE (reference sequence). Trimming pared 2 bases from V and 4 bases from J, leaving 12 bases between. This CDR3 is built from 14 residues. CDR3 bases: TGTGCCAGCAGCTTTGCGGGGGTGCCCACTGAAGCTTTCTTT. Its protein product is CASSFAGVPTEAFF. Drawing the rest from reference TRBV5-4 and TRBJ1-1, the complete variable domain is ETGVTQSPTHLIKTRGQQVTLRCSSQSGHNTVSWYQQALGQGPQFIFQYYREEENGRGNFPPRFSGLQFPNYSSELNVNALELDDSALYLCASSFAGVPTEAFFGQGTRLTVV.

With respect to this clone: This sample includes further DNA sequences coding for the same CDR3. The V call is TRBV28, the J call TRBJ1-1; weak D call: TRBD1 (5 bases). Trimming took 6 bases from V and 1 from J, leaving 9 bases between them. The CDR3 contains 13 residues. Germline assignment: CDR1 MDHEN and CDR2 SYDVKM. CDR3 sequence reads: CASRVGGNTEAFF. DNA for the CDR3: TGTGCCAGCAGGGTGGGGGGGAACACTGAAGCTTTCTTT. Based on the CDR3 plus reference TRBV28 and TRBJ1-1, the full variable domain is DVKVTQSSRYLVKRTGEKVFLECVQDMDHENMFWYRQDPGLGLRLIYFSYDVKMKEKGDIPEGYSVSREKKERFSLILESASTNQTSMYLCASRVGGNTEAFFGQGTRLTVV.